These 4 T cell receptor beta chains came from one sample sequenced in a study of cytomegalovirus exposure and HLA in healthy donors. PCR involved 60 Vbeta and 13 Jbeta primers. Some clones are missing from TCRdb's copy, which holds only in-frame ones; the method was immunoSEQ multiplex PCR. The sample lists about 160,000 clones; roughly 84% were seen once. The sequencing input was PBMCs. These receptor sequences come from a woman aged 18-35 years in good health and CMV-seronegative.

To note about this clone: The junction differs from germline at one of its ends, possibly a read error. CDR3 loop: CASSLAMGIGGTGELFF. CDR3 nucleotides: TGTGCTAGCAGCTTAGCGATGGGGATAGGAGGCACCGGGGAGCTGTTTTTT. The chain combines TRBV7-7 with TRBJ2-2; D might be TRBD2 (5 bases). The CDR3 consists of 17 residues. CDR1 and CDR2 (germline): SSHAT, FNYEAQ (reference sequence).

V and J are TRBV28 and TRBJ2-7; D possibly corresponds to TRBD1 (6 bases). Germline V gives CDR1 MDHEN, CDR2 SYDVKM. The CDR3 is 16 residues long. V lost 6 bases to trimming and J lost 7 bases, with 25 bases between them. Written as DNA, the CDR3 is TGTGCCAGCAGGGTCCCAGGGGCCCCTCGATCCGAAGAGCAGTACTTC. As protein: CASRVPGAPRSEEQYF.

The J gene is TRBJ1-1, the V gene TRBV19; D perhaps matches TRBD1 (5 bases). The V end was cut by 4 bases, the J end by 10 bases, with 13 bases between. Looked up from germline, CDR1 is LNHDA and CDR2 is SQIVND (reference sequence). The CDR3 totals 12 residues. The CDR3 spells CASSNVGRGAFF. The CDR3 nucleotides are TGTGCCAGTAGTAATGTGGGGCGGGGAGCTTTCTTT.

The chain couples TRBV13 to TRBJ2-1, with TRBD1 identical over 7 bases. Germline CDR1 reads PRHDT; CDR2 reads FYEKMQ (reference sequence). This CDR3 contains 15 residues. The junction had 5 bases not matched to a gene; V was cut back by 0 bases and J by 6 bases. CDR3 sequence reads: CASSLGTGLFNEQFF. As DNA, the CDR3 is TGTGCCAGCAGCTTAGGGACAGGGCTCTTCAATGAGCAGTTCTTC.